The rows below give T cell receptor beta chains drawn from one sample of a study of blood T cell repertoires in COVID-19. TCRdb's copy holds only in-frame clones and misses some; the assay was immunoSEQ multiplex PCR. The table records 150,000 to 200,000 clones, approximately 80% of them present only once. The material sequenced was peripheral blood. All receptors come from a woman between 50 and 59 years old with active or convalescent COVID-19. The CDR3 runs from the conserved cysteine through the conserved F or W. Each record gives: J gene, CDR3 length, V gene, CDR3 protein.

j_gene: TRBJ1-1; len: 12; v_gene: TRBV6-5; CDR3aa: CASSLGGSEAFF
j_gene: TRBJ2-7; len: 12; v_gene: TRBV30; CDR3aa: CAWDRGPYEQYF
j_gene: TRBJ2-1; len: 15; v_gene: TRBV9; CDR3aa: CASSAQREGNSEQFF
j_gene: TRBJ2-7; len: 13; v_gene: TRBV9; CDR3aa: CASARSDSSEQYF
j_gene: TRBJ1-1; len: 15; v_gene: TRBV18; CDR3aa: CASSPLWGTGTEAFF
j_gene: TRBJ1-6; len: 14; v_gene: TRBV2; CDR3aa: CASRKQARDSPLHF
j_gene: TRBJ1-3; len: 17; v_gene: TRBV27; CDR3aa: CASSPGQLPRAGNTIYF
j_gene: TRBJ2-6; len: 15; v_gene: TRBV19; CDR3aa: CASTRTGAGANVLTF
j_gene: TRBJ1-5; len: 14; v_gene: TRBV2; CDR3aa: CASRETGYNQPQHF
j_gene: TRBJ1-4; len: 13; v_gene: TRBV7-8; CDR3aa: CASSLQGLGKLFF
j_gene: TRBJ2-1; len: 15; v_gene: TRBV7-2; CDR3aa: CASSLGTSGLNEQFF
j_gene: TRBJ2-1; len: 13; v_gene: TRBV6-6; CDR3aa: CASSSQGSNEQFF